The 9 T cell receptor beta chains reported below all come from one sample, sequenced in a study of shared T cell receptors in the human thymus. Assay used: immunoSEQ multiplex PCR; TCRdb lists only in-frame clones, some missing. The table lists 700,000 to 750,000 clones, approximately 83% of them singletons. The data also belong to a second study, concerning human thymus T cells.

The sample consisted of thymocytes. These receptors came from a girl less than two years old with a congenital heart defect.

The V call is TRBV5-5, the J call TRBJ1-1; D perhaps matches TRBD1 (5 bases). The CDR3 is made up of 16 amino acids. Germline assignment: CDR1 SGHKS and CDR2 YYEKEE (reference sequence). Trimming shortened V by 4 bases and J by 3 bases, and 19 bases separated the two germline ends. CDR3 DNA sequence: TGTGCCAGCAGCCCGGTGAGGCGGACATCAGACACTGAAGCTTTCTTT. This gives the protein CASSPVRRTSDTEAFF.

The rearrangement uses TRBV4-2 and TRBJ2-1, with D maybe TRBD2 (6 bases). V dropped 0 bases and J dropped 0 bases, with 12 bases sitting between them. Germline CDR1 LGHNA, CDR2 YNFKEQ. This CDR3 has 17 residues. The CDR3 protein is CASSQEGLESSYNEQFF. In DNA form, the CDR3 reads TGTGCCAGCAGCCAAGAGGGACTCGAAAGCTCCTACAATGAGCAGTTCTTC.

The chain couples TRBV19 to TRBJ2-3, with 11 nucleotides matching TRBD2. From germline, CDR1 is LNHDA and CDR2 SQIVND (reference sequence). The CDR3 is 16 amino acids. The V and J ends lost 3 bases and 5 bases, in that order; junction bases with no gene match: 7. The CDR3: CASSIPASGGRDTQYF. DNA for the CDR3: TGTGCCAGTAGTATTCCGGCTAGCGGGGGGAGAGATACGCAGTATTTT.

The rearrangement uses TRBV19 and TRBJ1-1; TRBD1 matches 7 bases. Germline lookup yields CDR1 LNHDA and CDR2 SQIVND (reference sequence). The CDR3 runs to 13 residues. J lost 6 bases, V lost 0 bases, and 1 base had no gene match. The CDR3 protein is CASSIEGGAEAFF. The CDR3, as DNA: TGTGCCAGTAGTATAGAAGGGGGCGCTGAAGCTTTCTTT.

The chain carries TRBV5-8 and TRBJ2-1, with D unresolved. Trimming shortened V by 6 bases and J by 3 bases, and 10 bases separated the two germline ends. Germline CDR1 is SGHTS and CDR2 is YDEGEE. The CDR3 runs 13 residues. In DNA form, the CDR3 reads TGTGCCAGCATCTGGGCAATCTACAATGAGCAGTTCTTC. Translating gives CASIWAIYNEQFF. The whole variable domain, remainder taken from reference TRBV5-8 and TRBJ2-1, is EAGVTQSPTHLIKTRGQQATLRCSPISGHTSVYWYQQALGLGLQFLLWYDEGEERNRGNFPPRFSGRQFPNYSSELNVNALELEDSALYLCASIWAIYNEQFFGPGTRLTVL.

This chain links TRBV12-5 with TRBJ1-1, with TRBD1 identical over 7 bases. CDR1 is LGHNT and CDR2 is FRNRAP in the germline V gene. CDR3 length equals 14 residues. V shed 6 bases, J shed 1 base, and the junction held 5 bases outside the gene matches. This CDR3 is CASGRQGRNTEAFF. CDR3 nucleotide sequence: TGTGCTAGTGGCCGACAGGGCCGGAACACTGAAGCTTTCTTT.

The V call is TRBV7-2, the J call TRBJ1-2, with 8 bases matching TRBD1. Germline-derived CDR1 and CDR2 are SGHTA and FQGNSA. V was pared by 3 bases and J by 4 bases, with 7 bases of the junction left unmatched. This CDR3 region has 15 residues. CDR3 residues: CASSFPWTGTYGYTF. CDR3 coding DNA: TGTGCCAGCAGCTTTCCCTGGACAGGGACCTATGGCTACACCTTC.

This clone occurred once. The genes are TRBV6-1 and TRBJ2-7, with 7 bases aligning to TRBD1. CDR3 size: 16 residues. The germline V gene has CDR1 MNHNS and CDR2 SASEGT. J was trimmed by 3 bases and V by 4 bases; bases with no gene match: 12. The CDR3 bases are TGTGCCAGCAGTGGTCGGACAGGCAGCCGATTCTACGAGCAGTACTTC. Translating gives CASSGRTGSRFYEQYF.

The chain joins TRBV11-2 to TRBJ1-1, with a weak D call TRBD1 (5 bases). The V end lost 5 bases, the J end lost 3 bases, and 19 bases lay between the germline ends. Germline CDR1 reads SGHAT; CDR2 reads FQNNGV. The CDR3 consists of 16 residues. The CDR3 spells CASSRHRSPGYTEAFF. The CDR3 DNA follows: TGTGCCAGCAGCCGACATAGGAGCCCAGGGTACACTGAAGCTTTCTTT.